These T cell receptor beta chains were read from a single sample in a study of control samples from healthy donors and cancer patients. Some clones are missing from TCRdb's copy, which holds only in-frame ones; the method was immunoSEQ multiplex PCR. The sample includes approximately 100,000 clones, roughly 89% of them seen just once. Sequencing input: blood. The receptors here all came from a woman aged 45-65 years in good health. Each CDR3 is given with its conserved first and last residue. A D gene is named only where the DNA matches it firmly.

d_call j_call cdr3_length v_call cdr3_aa cdr3_nt
- TRBJ2-3 14 TRBV24-1 CATSDTSPTDTQYF TGTGCCACCAGTGATACCTCCCCCACAGATACGCAGTATTTT
TRBD1 TRBJ1-2 14 TRBV7-9 CASSYNQGDNGYTF TGTGCCAGCAGCTACAATCAGGGGGATAATGGCTACACCTTC
- TRBJ1-1 13 TRBV19 CASSIVMNTEAFF TGTGCCAGTAGTATTGTAATGAACACTGAAGCTTTCTTT
TRBD1 TRBJ2-7 13 TRBV12-3/TRBV12-4 CASSVDRAYEQYF TGTGCCAGCAGCGTGGACAGGGCCTACGAGCAGTACTTC
- TRBJ2-2 12 TRBV30 CAWTQDTGELFF TGTGCCTGGACACAGGACACCGGGGAGCTGTTTTTT
- TRBJ1-4 14 TRBV19 CASRGEWPNEKLFF TGTGCCAGTAGAGGGGAGTGGCCTAATGAAAAACTGTTTTTT
- TRBJ2-3 15 TRBV7-2 CASSLAQWVRDTQYF TGTGCCAGCAGCTTAGCCCAGTGGGTGCGGGATACGCAGTATTTT
- TRBJ2-7 14 TRBV6-5 CASSYSGQLYEQYF TGTGCCAGCAGTTACTCGGGCCAACTCTACGAGCAGTACTTC
- TRBJ1-4 15 TRBV7-2 CASSDYRAANEKLFF TGTGCCAGCAGCGACTACCGGGCGGCTAATGAAAAACTGTTTTTT
TRBD1 TRBJ2-4 18 TRBV5-1 CASSLEGQGTIAKNIQYF TGCGCCAGCAGCTTAGAGGGACAGGGCACAATAGCCAAAAACATTCAGTACTTC
- TRBJ1-2 12 TRBV28 CASSLGLYGYTF TGTGCCAGCAGCCTCGGGCTCTATGGCTACACCTTC
TRBD1 TRBJ2-1 14 TRBV7-2 CASSSGQGPNEQFF TGTGCCAGCAGCTCGGGACAGGGGCCCAATGAGCAGTTCTTC